This is a list of T cell receptor beta chains from one sample in a study of blood T cell repertoires in COVID-19. TCRdb's copy holds only in-frame clones and misses some; the assay was immunoSEQ multiplex PCR. The sample comprises 65,000 to 85,000 clones, 75% to 90% of which are singletons, and about 6.5% rests with the top ten. The specimen was peripheral blood. The receptors here all came from a man older than 75 with COVID-19, enrolled during active disease. The CDR3 runs from the conserved cysteine through the conserved F or W. Each record gives: D gene, V gene, clone size, J gene, CDR3 DNA, CDR3 protein. The D gene is left open where the match is weak. Rows give clone size only sometimes, using once, few, many, or a class for an expanded clone.

d_gene: NA
v_gene: TRBV7-2
abundance: NA
j_gene: TRBJ1-3
CDR3nt: TGTGCCAGCAGCTCTCTTGCGGGACTTAACTCTGGAAACACCATATATTTT
CDR3aa: CASSSLAGLNSGNTIYF

d_gene: NA
v_gene: TRBV4-1
abundance: NA
j_gene: TRBJ1-4
CDR3nt: TGCGCCAGCAGCCCTGCGGGGGTGGGGGCTAATGAAAAACTGTTTTTT
CDR3aa: CASSPAGVGANEKLFF

d_gene: TRBD1
v_gene: TRBV6-5
abundance: NA
j_gene: TRBJ1-1
CDR3nt: TGTGCCAGCAGTACCAGACAGGGGCGAACTGAAGCTTTCTTT
CDR3aa: CASSTRQGRTEAFF

d_gene: TRBD1
v_gene: TRBV4-1
abundance: NA
j_gene: TRBJ1-2
CDR3nt: TGCGCCAGCAGCCAAGACACATTCCGGGACAGCTTTAACTATGGCTACACCTTC
CDR3aa: CASSQDTFRDSFNYGYTF

d_gene: NA
v_gene: TRBV28
abundance: NA
j_gene: TRBJ1-6
CDR3nt: TGTGCCAGCAGTCCCGTCAATTCACCCCTCCACTTT
CDR3aa: CASSPVNSPLHF

d_gene: TRBD2
v_gene: TRBV18
abundance: NA
j_gene: TRBJ2-5
CDR3nt: TGTGCCAGCTCCTGGACTAGCGGGGGGTCGATACAAGAGACCCAGTACTTC
CDR3aa: CASSWTSGGSIQETQYF

d_gene: TRBD1
v_gene: TRBV19
abundance: NA
j_gene: TRBJ1-1
CDR3nt: TGTGCCAGTAGTACCCGACAGGGGGCTCGAACTGAAGCTTTCTTT
CDR3aa: CASSTRQGARTEAFF

d_gene: NA
v_gene: TRBV7-9
abundance: NA
j_gene: TRBJ2-6
CDR3nt: TGTGCCAGCAGCTTTAATCAGGGAACCCTTAGCTCTGGGGCCAACGTCCTGACTTTC
CDR3aa: CASSFNQGTLSSGANVLTF

d_gene: TRBD2
v_gene: TRBV6-2/TRBV6-3
abundance: NA
j_gene: TRBJ2-7
CDR3nt: TGTGCCAGCAGTTATGAGCGGGGGAGTGTCTACGAGCAGTACTTC
CDR3aa: CASSYERGSVYEQYF

d_gene: TRBD1
v_gene: TRBV19
abundance: NA
j_gene: TRBJ1-1
CDR3nt: TGTGCCAGTACCGAACAGGGGGGACAGGGGGCGAACACTGAAGCTTTCTTT
CDR3aa: CASTEQGGQGANTEAFF

d_gene: NA
v_gene: TRBV5-1
abundance: NA
j_gene: TRBJ1-3
CDR3nt: TGCGCCAGCAGGGAGACAGGACTCTCTGGAAACACCATATATTTT
CDR3aa: CASRETGLSGNTIYF

d_gene: TRBD2
v_gene: TRBV5-1
abundance: NA
j_gene: TRBJ2-2
CDR3nt: TGCGCCAGCAGCTTGTCGGGGACTAGCGGGGGCGCGAACACCGGGGAGCTGTTTTTT
CDR3aa: CASSLSGTSGGANTGELFF

d_gene: TRBD2
v_gene: TRBV2
abundance: NA
j_gene: TRBJ2-5
CDR3nt: TGTGCCAGCAGTGCCTGGACTAGCGGGGGTGAGACCCAGTACTTC
CDR3aa: CASSAWTSGGETQYF

d_gene: NA
v_gene: TRBV20-1
abundance: NA
j_gene: TRBJ2-1
CDR3nt: TGCAGTGCTAATCAGGTGGATGAGCAGTTCTTC
CDR3aa: CSANQVDEQFF

d_gene: NA
v_gene: TRBV6-1
abundance: NA
j_gene: TRBJ1-2
CDR3nt: TGTGCCAGCAGTGAAGACAGGGACCATGGCTACACCTTC
CDR3aa: CASSEDRDHGYTF

d_gene: NA
v_gene: TRBV28
abundance: few
j_gene: TRBJ1-5
CDR3nt: TGTGCCAGCATGAGTGGCGGGTTGAATAGCAATCAGCCCCAGCATTTT
CDR3aa: CASMSGGLNSNQPQHF

d_gene: TRBD2
v_gene: TRBV9
abundance: NA
j_gene: TRBJ2-2
CDR3nt: TGTGCCAGCAGCCCGTCCCGACTAGCGCGCACCGGGGAGCTGTTTTTT
CDR3aa: CASSPSRLARTGELFF

d_gene: NA
v_gene: TRBV18
abundance: NA
j_gene: TRBJ1-5
CDR3nt: TGTGCCAGCTCACCATTTGCATCGGGGGATCAGCCCCAGCATTTT
CDR3aa: CASSPFASGDQPQHF

d_gene: NA
v_gene: TRBV7-9
abundance: NA
j_gene: TRBJ1-2
CDR3nt: TGTGCCAGCAGCTTAGGGTCAGGGAACTATGGCTACACCTTC
CDR3aa: CASSLGSGNYGYTF

d_gene: NA
v_gene: TRBV3-1/TRBV3-2
abundance: NA
j_gene: TRBJ2-5
CDR3nt: TGTGCCAGCAGCCCAAATGTAGAGACCCAGTACTTC
CDR3aa: CASSPNVETQYF

d_gene: NA
v_gene: TRBV6-2/TRBV6-3
abundance: NA
j_gene: TRBJ1-2
CDR3nt: TGTGCCAGCAGTCCCGGTAGGGGAACTGGCTACACCTTC
CDR3aa: CASSPGRGTGYTF

d_gene: NA
v_gene: TRBV6-5
abundance: NA
j_gene: TRBJ2-7
CDR3nt: TGTGCCACCCTAGTAGACGACGGCTACGAGCAGTACTTC
CDR3aa: CATLVDDGYEQYF

d_gene: NA
v_gene: TRBV6-5
abundance: NA
j_gene: TRBJ1-5
CDR3nt: TGTGCCATGGGCATCGATAGCAATCAGCCCCAGCATTTT
CDR3aa: CAMGIDSNQPQHF

d_gene: TRBD2
v_gene: TRBV23-1
abundance: NA
j_gene: TRBJ2-2
CDR3nt: TGCGCCAGCCCCTCGGGTGGGACTAGCGGGGGCCGGTACACCGGGGAGCTGTTTTTT
CDR3aa: CASPSGGTSGGRYTGELFF

d_gene: TRBD1
v_gene: TRBV5-1
abundance: NA
j_gene: TRBJ2-3
CDR3nt: TGCGCCAGCAGCCTCCCGAGGACAGGGAGAACAGATACGCAGTATTTT
CDR3aa: CASSLPRTGRTDTQYF

d_gene: NA
v_gene: TRBV28
abundance: NA
j_gene: TRBJ1-6
CDR3nt: TGTGCCAGCAGTTTACCGGGGGGTTATTCACCCCTCCACTTT
CDR3aa: CASSLPGGYSPLHF

d_gene: NA
v_gene: TRBV7-3
abundance: NA
j_gene: TRBJ1-2
CDR3nt: TGTGCCAGCAGCTTACTACCTAACTATGGCTACACCTTC
CDR3aa: CASSLLPNYGYTF

d_gene: TRBD1
v_gene: TRBV5-4
abundance: once
j_gene: TRBJ1-4
CDR3nt: TGTGCCAGCAGCCTCGGACAGGGAACAAATGAAAAACTGTTTTTT
CDR3aa: CASSLGQGTNEKLFF

d_gene: TRBD1
v_gene: TRBV7-2
abundance: NA
j_gene: TRBJ2-5
CDR3nt: TGTGCCAGCAGCTTACTACAGGGGGAGACCCAGTACTTC
CDR3aa: CASSLLQGETQYF

d_gene: TRBD1
v_gene: TRBV15
abundance: NA
j_gene: TRBJ2-5
CDR3nt: TGTGCCACCAGCAGATCGGACAGGGTCTGGGAGACCCAGTACTTC
CDR3aa: CATSRSDRVWETQYF

d_gene: NA
v_gene: TRBV10-3
abundance: NA
j_gene: TRBJ1-1
CDR3nt: TGTGCCACCCAGTCGGGGAACACTGAAGCTTTCTTT
CDR3aa: CATQSGNTEAFF

d_gene: TRBD1
v_gene: TRBV25-1
abundance: NA
j_gene: TRBJ2-6
CDR3nt: TGTGCCAGCAGTCAAACGACAGGGGTAAGCTCTGGGGCCAACGTCCTGACTTTC
CDR3aa: CASSQTTGVSSGANVLTF

d_gene: NA
v_gene: TRBV10-3
abundance: NA
j_gene: TRBJ2-7
CDR3nt: TGTGCCATCAGTGAACCTCCAGGCTACGAGCAGTACTTC
CDR3aa: CAISEPPGYEQYF

d_gene: TRBD1
v_gene: TRBV5-1
abundance: NA
j_gene: TRBJ1-2
CDR3nt: TGCGCCAGCGCGGGAGCCGGGACAGGGGAAGTCTATGGCTACACCTTC
CDR3aa: CASAGAGTGEVYGYTF

d_gene: NA
v_gene: TRBV5-1
abundance: NA
j_gene: TRBJ1-2
CDR3nt: TGCGCCAGCAGCTTGGGACAGGCTAACTATGGCTACACCTTC
CDR3aa: CASSLGQANYGYTF

d_gene: NA
v_gene: TRBV3-1/TRBV3-2
abundance: NA
j_gene: TRBJ2-7
CDR3nt: TGTGCCAGCAGTTCACCCAGGGAGGTGGGAAACTTC
CDR3aa: CASSSPREVGNF

d_gene: NA
v_gene: TRBV7-9
abundance: NA
j_gene: TRBJ1-1
CDR3nt: TGTGCCAGCAGCTCCCCCACCGGGGGGATGAACACTGAAGCTTTCTTT
CDR3aa: CASSSPTGGMNTEAFF

d_gene: NA
v_gene: TRBV25-1
abundance: NA
j_gene: TRBJ1-6
CDR3nt: TGTGCCAGCAGTGACGGTGGGGCGGCTTCACCCCTCCACTTT
CDR3aa: CASSDGGAASPLHF

d_gene: NA
v_gene: TRBV10-1
abundance: NA
j_gene: TRBJ2-7
CDR3nt: TGCGCCAGCAGTGAACGGGTCCCCTACGAGCAGTACTTC
CDR3aa: CASSERVPYEQYF

d_gene: NA
v_gene: TRBV24-1
abundance: few
j_gene: TRBJ1-3
CDR3nt: TGTGCCACCAGTGATAAGATGGCCAACTCTGGAAACACCATATATTTT
CDR3aa: CATSDKMANSGNTIYF

d_gene: TRBD1
v_gene: TRBV2
abundance: once
j_gene: TRBJ1-5
CDR3nt: TGTGCCAGCAAGAGGGACAGGGGGCGCAATCAGCCCCAGCATTTT
CDR3aa: CASKRDRGRNQPQHF

d_gene: NA
v_gene: TRBV4-2
abundance: NA
j_gene: TRBJ1-2
CDR3nt: TGTGCCAGCAGCTACAGTTTTCTGCCCACAAGGCCTGCGAGTGGCTACACCTTC
CDR3aa: CASSYSFLPTRPASGYTF

d_gene: TRBD1
v_gene: TRBV19
abundance: few
j_gene: TRBJ1-1
CDR3nt: TGTGCCAGTAGTATAGACCCACAGGGGGCTTGGGCCACTGAAGCTTTCTTT
CDR3aa: CASSIDPQGAWATEAFF